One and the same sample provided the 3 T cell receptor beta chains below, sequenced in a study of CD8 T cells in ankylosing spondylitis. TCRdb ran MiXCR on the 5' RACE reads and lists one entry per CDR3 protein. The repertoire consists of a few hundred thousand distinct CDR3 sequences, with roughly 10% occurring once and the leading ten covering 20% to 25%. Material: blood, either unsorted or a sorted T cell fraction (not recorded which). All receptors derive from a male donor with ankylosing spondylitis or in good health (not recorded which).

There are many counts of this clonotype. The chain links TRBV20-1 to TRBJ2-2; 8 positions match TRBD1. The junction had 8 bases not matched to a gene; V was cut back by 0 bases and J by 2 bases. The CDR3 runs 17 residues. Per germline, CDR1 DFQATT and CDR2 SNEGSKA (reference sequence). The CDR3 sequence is CSARDPRTGRNTGELFF. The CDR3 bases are TGCAGTGCTAGAGATCCCCGGACAGGGCGTAACACCGGGGAGCTGTTTTTT.

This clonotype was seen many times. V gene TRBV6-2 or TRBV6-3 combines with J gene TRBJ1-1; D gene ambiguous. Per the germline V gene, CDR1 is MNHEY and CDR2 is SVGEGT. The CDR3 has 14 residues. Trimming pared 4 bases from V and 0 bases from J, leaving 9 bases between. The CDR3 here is CASSSGLVNTEAFF. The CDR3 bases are TGTGCCAGCAGTTCGGGGTTGGTGAACACTGAAGCTTTCTTT.

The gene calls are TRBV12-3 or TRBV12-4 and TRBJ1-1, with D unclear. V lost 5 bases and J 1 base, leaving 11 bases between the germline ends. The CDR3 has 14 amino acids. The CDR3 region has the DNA TGTGCCAGCAGTCAACTTGACAAGAACACTGAAGCTTTCTTT. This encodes CASSQLDKNTEAFF.